A selection of T cell receptor beta chains follows, all from one sample in a study of blood T cell repertoires in COVID-19. Using immunoSEQ multiplex PCR, the repertoire was profiled, and TCRdb retains in-frame clones only, with some absent. The table includes about 73,000 clones, 80% to 85% detected once. The specimen was peripheral blood. The receptor set was obtained from a human donor in a cohort sampled during active COVID-19. The conserved cysteine and the conserved F or W are not part of the CDR3 here. D genes are given only for firm matches.

>TRBV7-6|TRBD1|TRBJ2-7
ASSLGTGVGEQY
>TRBV28|TRBD1|TRBJ1-5
ASRRQGARNQPQH
>TRBV5-1|TRBD1|TRBJ2-1
ASRSPGGTFDEQF
>TRBV7-9|TRBD1|TRBJ1-1
ASFPGDRVNTEAF
>TRBV20-1|TRBD2|TRBJ2-5
SASKRGGQETQY
>TRBV29-1|TRBD1|TRBJ1-1
SAGQVGGKAF
>TRBV25-1|-|TRBJ1-2
ASSESGNYGYT
>TRBV9|-|TRBJ2-3
ASSVEGQGGTDTQY
>TRBV29-1|-|TRBJ1-5
SVGLSSTGGNQPQH
>TRBV6-5|-|TRBJ1-3
ASSYSSSSGNTIY
>TRBV6-6|-|TRBJ2-2
ASSQLTGTNTGELF
>TRBV27|-|TRBJ2-1
ASSSSPNEQF
>TRBV6-5|-|TRBJ1-4
ASRAGAGEKLF
>TRBV5-1|TRBD2|TRBJ2-1
ASSFERGGRNEQF
>TRBV3-1/TRBV3-2|TRBD1|TRBJ1-2
ASSQDPLTGGYGYT
>TRBV7-9|-|TRBJ2-1
ASSLGLNEQF
>TRBV5-1|TRBD1|TRBJ2-5
ASSFGPSGQAIETQY
>TRBV5-1|TRBD1|TRBJ1-6
ASSLGQGSYNSPLH
>TRBV6-5|TRBD1|TRBJ2-7
ASSRQRDRGNEQY
>TRBV2|-|TRBJ2-7
ASSLFGGTYEQY
>TRBV4-2|-|TRBJ1-4
ASSQDPGPGVSSEKLF
>TRBV28|-|TRBJ1-2
ASSTGGAGGSMSGYT
>TRBV7-6|TRBD2|TRBJ2-1
ASSFVRGGPENEQF
>TRBV5-5|-|TRBJ2-1
ASSLYQANNEQF
>TRBV4-1|-|TRBJ2-5
ASSQDDRGTQY
>TRBV6-6|TRBD1|TRBJ1-6
ASSSLDRGDSPLH
>TRBV10-3|TRBD1|TRBJ1-2
AISPGQQANYGYT
>TRBV2|-|TRBJ1-1
ASSEVVGYTEAF
>TRBV29-1|-|TRBJ2-5
SAQRGQETQY
>TRBV5-6|-|TRBJ2-3
ASTAGVGAFTDTQY
>TRBV5-1|TRBD1|TRBJ2-4
ASSPGTGGDIQY
>TRBV7-8|TRBD2|TRBJ2-5
ASSFGGGETQY
>TRBV4-1|TRBD1|TRBJ2-3
ASSQRTGGNTDTQY
>TRBV4-3|-|TRBJ1-2
ASSQGGGTYGYT
>TRBV20-1|-|TRBJ1-3
SVRAGNTIY
>TRBV4-1|TRBD1|TRBJ1-6
ASSQDPGGLNSPLH
>TRBV18|TRBD1|TRBJ1-1
ASSPDRGNSAF
>TRBV4-1|TRBD1|TRBJ1-4
ASSQVLRDRNEKLF
>TRBV3-1/TRBV3-2|-|TRBJ1-6
ASSQAGGSPLH
>TRBV13|TRBD1|TRBJ2-1
ASSAQGNNEQF
>TRBV3-1/TRBV3-2|-|TRBJ2-6
ASSRTAYSSGANVLT
>TRBV11-3|TRBD1|TRBJ2-2
ASSPGGINTGELF
>TRBV7-9|-|TRBJ1-4
ASSLGLRVWEKLF
>TRBV29-1|-|TRBJ2-1
SVYGHQRTDEQF
>TRBV15|-|TRBJ2-4
ATSRDINIQY
>TRBV4-1|-|TRBJ1-1
ASSQGTTGGNTEAF
>TRBV28|-|TRBJ1-5
ASSLTRASGQPQH
>TRBV28|-|TRBJ2-7
ASSLSSTGTYEQY
>TRBV11-3|TRBD2|TRBJ2-1
ASSSGTRAYNEQF
>TRBV12-3/TRBV12-4|-|TRBJ1-1
ASGWNTEAF
>TRBV5-1|TRBD1|TRBJ2-2
ASRQGAGELF